These 25 T cell receptor beta chains came from one sample sequenced in a study of identical twins (TCRdb year 2016). The library was produced with 5' RACE. Reads for this sample came from an Illumina HiSeq 2000. The raw public data were reprocessed by TCRdb itself: fastp quality trimming at Q25, MiXCR clonotype calling, in-frame beta chains only. Entries are consolidated by CDR3 protein sequence, retaining the most common genes and DNA. The sample records around 480,000 distinct CDR3 sequences, 12% to 15% of which are singletons. The ten largest account for around 0.57% of the sample. The sample also formed part of further work on yellow fever vaccine responses in identical twins.

Sequencing input: CD4+ T cells sorted from blood. Receptors originate from a woman aged 18-29 years in good health.

This clonotype turned up a few times. The chain carries TRBV11-3 and TRBJ2-2, with TRBD1 matching 8 bases. J was trimmed by 7 bases and V by 4 bases; bases with no gene match: 11. This CDR3 region has 16 residues. The V gene's germline CDR1 is SGHNT and CDR2 YENEEA. In DNA, the CDR3 is TGTGCCAGCAGCTCGAGGGCAGGGGGCACTGTCGGGGAGCTGTTTTTT. It yields the protein CASSSRAGGTVGELFF.

The chain is built from TRBV18 and TRBJ2-2; D is uncertain. Germline-derived CDR1 and CDR2 are KGHSH and LQKENI. CDR3 length: 16 amino acids. Trimming took 2 bases from V and 1 from J, leaving 11 bases between them. The CDR3 is CASSPAGRRNTGELFF. The CDR3 DNA follows: TGTGCCAGCTCACCAGCTGGACGGAGGAACACCGGGGAGCTGTTTTTT.

This clonotype was recorded at least ten times. The chain recombines TRBV7-9 with TRBJ1-1; 7 nucleotides agree with TRBD1. This CDR3 is built from 13 residues. Trimming cost V 5 bases and J 4 bases; bases outside gene matches: 4. CDR1 is SEHNR, CDR2 FQNEAQ, per germline (reference sequence). CDR3 sequence (DNA): TGTGCCAGCAGCCCGCAGGGGGGCACTGAAGCTTTCTTT. It codes for CASSPQGGTEAFF.

The chain combines TRBV19 with TRBJ2-1; the D gene is possibly TRBD2 (6 bases). This CDR3 contains 15 residues. Germline V lookup: CDR1 LNHDA, CDR2 SQIVND (reference sequence). V gave up 1 base and J gave up 10 bases, with 17 bases separating them. CDR3 DNA: TGTGCCAGTAGTATAGCGACTCTGGCGGGAAGAGAGCAGTTCTTC. This gives the protein CASSIATLAGREQFF.

This clonotype came up a few times. The chain uses TRBV7-9 and TRBJ2-2, with D uncertain. The V gene lost 5 bases and the J gene lost 4 bases, with 8 bases spanning the gap. This CDR3 spans 13 amino acids. From germline, CDR1 is SEHNR and CDR2 FQNEAQ (reference sequence). In DNA form, the CDR3 reads TGTGCCAGCAGCCAAACACGCACCGGGGAGCTGTTTTTT. Protein sequence: CASSQTRTGELFF.

In this sample, this clonotype turned up a few times. V usage is TRBV20-1 and J usage is TRBJ2-1; D is ambiguous. CDR1 and CDR2 from the germline V gene are DFQATT and SNEGSKA (reference sequence). This CDR3 has 16 residues. Trimming removed 2 bases from V and 4 bases from J, with 18 bases in between. In DNA, the CDR3 is TGCAGTGCTAGACCGGCGGAGAAGGATTCGTACAATGAGCAGTTCTTC. Translating it yields CSARPAEKDSYNEQFF.

This sequence joins TRBV12-3 or TRBV12-4 and TRBJ2-1, with TRBD2 identical over 8 bases. This CDR3 spans 15 amino acids. The J segment lost 4 bases and the V segment lost 1 base, leaving 3 bases of the junction unmatched. The CDR3 sequence is CASSLETSVYNEQFF. The CDR3 DNA reads TGTGCCAGCAGTTTAGAGACTAGCGTATACAATGAGCAGTTCTTC.

The chain recombines TRBV3-1 with TRBJ2-3; no reliable D call. This CDR3 is built from 15 residues. V gave up 1 base and J gave up 6 bases, with 14 bases separating them. Germline CDR1 is LGHDT and CDR2 is YNNKEL (reference sequence). The CDR3 DNA is TGTGCCAGCAGCCAAGGGTTTGGCGTGGCGGATACGCAGTATTTT. Amino acids: CASSQGFGVADTQYF.

At least ten counts were recorded for this clonotype. This chain connects TRBV5-1 to TRBJ1-2; 7 bases line up with TRBD1. CDR3 length: 14 residues. Per germline, CDR1 SGHRS and CDR2 YFSETQ. The J segment lost 1 base and the V segment lost 0 bases, leaving 0 bases of the junction unmatched. CDR3 in DNA: TGCGCCAGCAGCTTGGGGGACAGTAACTATGGCTACACCTTC. It codes for CASSLGDSNYGYTF.

This clonotype was counted ten times or more. The chain carries TRBV21-1 and TRBJ2-7; the table's D call, TRBD2, was not checked against the DNA. TRBV21-1 is a listed pseudogene. There are 14 residues in the CDR3. The CDR3: CASSKISLTYEQYF. The CDR3 DNA follows: TGTGCCAGCAGCAAGATCTCGCTAACTTACGAGCAGTACTTC.

The CDR3 sequence is CASSQDHNPPYEQYF. The CDR3 region has the DNA TGTGCCAGCAGCCAAGATCATAATCCCCCCTACGAGCAGTACTTC. The rearrangement uses TRBV4-2 and TRBJ2-7; no clear D. V lost 0 bases and J 2 bases, leaving 11 bases between the germline ends. CDR3 length equals 15 residues. Germline-derived CDR1 and CDR2 are LGHNA and YNFKEQ.

This chain uses TRBV27 with TRBJ2-5, with D tentatively TRBD2 (5 bases). Germline assignment: CDR1 MNHEY and CDR2 SMNVEV (reference sequence). There are 13 residues in the CDR3. Trimming removed 3 bases at V and 9 bases at J, with 14 bases between. The DNA for the CDR3 is TGTGCCAGCAGTTTCCCAGGAGGAAAGGCCCAGTACTTC. It specifies CASSFPGGKAQYF.

The chain employs TRBV20-1 and TRBJ1-2, with TRBD1 matching over 7 bases. The J segment lost 6 bases and the V segment lost 1 base, leaving 5 bases of the junction unmatched. The CDR3 is made up of 13 amino acids. The germline gives CDR1 DFQATT, CDR2 SNEGSKA (reference sequence). CDR3 sequence reads: CSARVYRGDGYTF. The CDR3 DNA sequence: TGCAGTGCTAGAGTTTACAGGGGAGATGGCTACACCTTC.

The sample holds a few counts of this clonotype. V usage is TRBV15 and J usage is TRBJ1-1; D uncertain. Germline V gene data show CDR1 as LNHNV and CDR2 as YYDKDF (reference sequence). The CDR3 is 14 residues long. V was pared by 0 bases and J by 8 bases, with 13 bases between. CDR3 bases: TGTGCCACCAGCAGAGATTTTTGGCAAACCGAAGCTTTCTTT. It encodes CATSRDFWQTEAFF.

The chain is built from TRBV2 and TRBJ2-1; 10 bases line up with TRBD2. This CDR3 contains 15 residues. Germline loops: CDR1 SNHLY, CDR2 FYNNEI. The V and J ends lost 1 base and 6 bases, in that order; junction bases with no gene match: 3. The chain's CDR3 is CASSEVASGSNEQFF. CDR3 DNA sequence: TGTGCCAGCAGTGAAGTGGCTAGCGGGAGCAATGAGCAGTTCTTC.

This sequence joins TRBV6-5 and TRBJ2-3; D is ambiguous. Deletions cut 0 bases from V and 5 bases from J, with 12 bases between. CDR3 length equals 15 residues. Germline V gives CDR1 MNHEY, CDR2 SVGAGI. For the CDR3, the DNA is TGTGCCAGCAGTTACTCCGGGCCGAATCTAGATACGCAGTATTTT. Translation: CASSYSGPNLDTQYF.

The V and J genes are TRBV12-3 or TRBV12-4 and TRBJ2-1, with 9 positions matching TRBD1. Trimming removed 5 bases from V and 12 bases from J; junction bases left unmatched: 8. The CDR3 is 13 residues long. Here the CDR3 reads CASSPGQGMAQFF. The CDR3 DNA follows: TGTGCCAGCAGTCCTGGACAGGGGATGGCGCAGTTCTTC.

This sequence joins TRBV15 and TRBJ2-3; D not resolved. The CDR3 covers 11 residues. Germline V gives CDR1 LNHNV, CDR2 YYDKDF (reference sequence). V was pared by 9 bases and J by 9 bases, with 13 bases between. The DNA for the CDR3 is TGTGCCACTCAGTCTCAGGAAACGCAGTATTTT. It encodes CATQSQETQYF.

The J gene is TRBJ1-6, the V gene TRBV7-9; no definite D call. From germline, CDR1 is SEHNR and CDR2 FQNEAQ (reference sequence). The CDR3 consists of 14 residues. Trimming left V 4 bases short and J 8 bases short, with 12 bases between. DNA for the CDR3: TGTGCCAGCAGCTCCCTTGGGTCGGATTCACCCCTCCACTTT. Residues: CASSSLGSDSPLHF.

This clonotype was counted a few times. The chain has TRBV20-1 and TRBJ1-3; a possible D gene is TRBD1 (5 bases). V was shortened by 5 bases and J by 8 bases, with 13 bases between the two germline ends. CDR1 and CDR2 (germline): DFQATT, SNEGSKA (reference sequence). This CDR3 region has 12 residues. CDR3: CSAESREDTIYF. The CDR3 DNA follows: TGCAGTGCTGAGAGCAGGGAGGACACCATATATTTT.

The sample holds a few counts of this clonotype. CDR3 in amino acids: CASSAPNSFVYEQYF. CDR3 bases: TGTGCCAGCAGTGCACCGAACTCATTCGTCTACGAGCAGTACTTC. The chain has TRBV6-2 or TRBV6-3 and TRBJ2-7; D not certain. V lost 5 bases to trimming and J lost 3 bases, with 17 bases between them. CDR1 and CDR2 from the germline V gene are MNHEY and SVGEGT. CDR3 length: 15 residues.

In its sample, this clonotype was seen a few times. The rearrangement uses TRBV3-1 and TRBJ2-5; 14 nucleotides line up with TRBD2. The V segment lost 0 bases and the J segment 5 bases; nucleotides outside the gene matches: 17. The CDR3 consists of 21 residues. Germline CDR1 LGHDT, CDR2 YNNKEL (reference sequence). The CDR3, as DNA: TGTGCCAGCAGCCAAGATGTGAGACGGACTAGCGGGGGGCAGCGGATGGAGACCCAGTACTTC. Its translation: CASSQDVRRTSGGQRMETQYF.

This clonotype was picked up a small number of times. The chain joins TRBV12-3 or TRBV12-4 to TRBJ1-1, with a weak D call TRBD1 (6 bases). This CDR3 is built from 14 residues. Trimming removed 5 bases at V and 5 bases at J, with 15 bases between. The CDR3 sequence: CASSDTGWRTEAFF. CDR3 sequence (DNA): TGTGCCAGCAGTGACACAGGGTGGCGGACTGAAGCTTTCTTT.

There are a few counts of this clonotype. The chain uses TRBV28 and TRBJ2-5, with D perhaps assigned TRBD1 or TRBD2 (5 bases each). This CDR3 comprises 13 residues. V lost 4 bases and J 4 bases, leaving 10 bases between the germline ends. Germline V gene data show CDR1 as MDHEN and CDR2 as SYDVKM. The CDR3 DNA follows: TGTGCCAGCAGTTCATCCGGGACAGAGACCCAGTACTTC. It codes for CASSSSGTETQYF.

The rearrangement joins TRBV5-1 to TRBJ2-7; no reliable D call. This CDR3 comprises 16 residues. With 3 bases removed from V and 2 bases from J, the gap between germline ends came to 18 bases. Germline V gene data show CDR1 as SGHRS and CDR2 as YFSETQ. The CDR3 loop is CASSSPLGGTTYEQYF. The CDR3 DNA follows: TGCGCCAGCAGCTCGCCCCTGGGCGGAACTACCTACGAGCAGTACTTC. Full variable domain (rest looked up from reference TRBV5-1 and TRBJ2-7): KAGVTQTPRYLIKTRGQQVTLSCSPISGHRSVSWYQQTPGQGLQFLFEYFSETQRNKGNFPGRFSGRQFSNSRSEMNVSTLELGDSALYLCASSSPLGGTTYEQYFGPGTRLTVT.